Following are 23 T cell receptor beta chains from one sample sequenced in a study of patients and donors after allogeneic stem cell transplantation. MiXCR, applied by TCRdb to the RT-PCR reads, yields one record per CDR3 protein. The sample records about 410,000 distinct CDR3 sequences, 16% being singletons. Specimen: blood, either unsorted or a sorted T cell fraction (not recorded which). The receptors shown here come from a human donor who was either an allogeneic HSCT recipient or a stem cell or donor lymphocyte infusion donor (not recorded which). It is not recorded whose cells these are; they may come from a transplant donor.

The table lists this clonotype with a few counts. This chain joins TRBV6-1 and TRBJ2-7; the match to TRBD1 covers 8 bases. V was clipped by 3 bases and J by 5 bases; unmatched bases: 3. The CDR3 is made up of 13 amino acids. CDR1 and CDR2 (germline): MNHNS, SASEGT. CDR3 bases: TGTGCCAGCAGTGATCAGGGGGCCCACGAGCAGTACTTC. Protein: CASSDQGAHEQYF.

This clonotype was detected a few times. V usage is TRBV10-3 and J usage is TRBJ2-7, with 13 bases lining up with TRBD2. The V gene's germline CDR1 is ENHRY and CDR2 SYGVKD. Germline trimming cut 8 bases from V and 6 bases from J; bases unmatched to any gene: 13. There are 16 residues in the CDR3. CDR3: CAISPGTSGISGEQYF. The CDR3 coding sequence is TGTGCCATCTCCCCCGGGACTAGCGGGATCTCTGGCGAGCAGTACTTC.

A few counts support this clonotype. The chain uses TRBV20-1 and TRBJ1-4; D not certain. V lost 3 bases and J 0 bases, leaving 11 bases between the germline ends. Germline CDR1 is DFQATT and CDR2 is SNEGSKA (reference sequence). This CDR3 is built from 15 residues. The CDR3 here is CSARFRRPTNEKLFF. The CDR3 nucleotides are TGCAGTGCTAGGTTTAGGAGACCAACTAATGAAAAACTGTTTTTT.

This clonotype was seen a handful of times. J is TRBJ2-7 and V is TRBV6-1; 8 bases map to TRBD2. CDR3 length: 14 residues. V was pared by 10 bases and J by 2 bases, with 10 bases of the junction left unmatched. Germline V lookup: CDR1 MNHNS, CDR2 SASEGT. CDR3 residues: CATSRQRGPYEQYF. For the CDR3, the DNA is TGTGCCACCTCCCGGCAGCGGGGGCCCTACGAGCAGTACTTC.

This clonotype was counted a few times. The genes are TRBV20-1 and TRBJ2-7; D uncertain. V lost 2 bases, J lost 3 bases, and 8 bases lay in between. Germline loops: CDR1 DFQATT, CDR2 SNEGSKA (reference sequence). This CDR3 region has 12 residues. In DNA form, the CDR3 reads TGCAGTGCTAGACCGGACCTCTACGAGCAGTACTTC. Residues: CSARPDLYEQYF.

There are many counts of this clonotype. V and J are TRBV12-3 or TRBV12-4 and TRBJ1-5; the D is unclear. This CDR3 comprises 12 residues. Trimming pared 4 bases from V and 4 bases from J, leaving 5 bases between. The DNA for the CDR3 is TGTGCCAGCAGTTACTCGAATCAGCCCCAGCATTTT. Translation: CASSYSNQPQHF.

V and J are TRBV27 and TRBJ1-1; D possibly corresponds to TRBD1 (5 bases). Germline-derived CDR1 and CDR2 are MNHEY and SMNVEV (reference sequence). There are 13 residues in the CDR3. The V end was cut by 6 bases, the J end by 6 bases, with 14 bases between. DNA for the CDR3: TGTGCCAGCAGCTTTTTGGGGGAATCTGAAGCTTTCTTT. Its translation is CASSFLGESEAFF.

This clonotype was recorded at least ten times. The chain joins TRBV29-1 to TRBJ2-1; D ambiguous. Trimming cost V 7 bases and J 7 bases, with 5 bases left between them. The CDR3 runs to 9 residues. Per germline, CDR1 SQVTM and CDR2 ANQGSEA. The CDR3 DNA is TGCAGCGCCGAAAATGAGCAGTTCTTC. It encodes CSAENEQFF.

This sequence joins TRBV27 and TRBJ2-5; D might be TRBD1 (6 bases). This CDR3 spans 17 amino acids. Between the trimmed V and J ends, which lost 5 bases and 1 base, there was a span of 20 bases. The germline CDR1 and CDR2 sequences are MNHEY and SMNVEV (reference sequence). CDR3: CASSPEWRQGPQETQYF. In DNA form, the CDR3 reads TGTGCCAGCAGTCCAGAGTGGCGGCAGGGGCCCCAAGAGACCCAGTACTTC.

This chain links TRBV3-1 with TRBJ2-1; 10 positions match TRBD2. Germline assignment: CDR1 LGHDT and CDR2 YNNKEL (reference sequence). Germline trimming cut 4 bases from V and 10 bases from J; bases unmatched to any gene: 13. The CDR3 is 16 residues long. The chain's CDR3 is CASSPAGAGGPGEQFF. The DNA of the CDR3 is TGTGCCAGCAGCCCCGCCGGAGCGGGAGGGCCCGGGGAGCAGTTCTTC.

The V gene is TRBV14, the J gene TRBJ1-2; D is perhaps TRBD1 (5 bases). V was clipped by 3 bases and J by 7 bases, with 15 bases between them. Per the germline V gene, CDR1 is SGHDN and CDR2 is FVKESK. This CDR3 has 14 amino acids. The CDR3 region has the DNA TGTGCCAGCAGCCAGGTCCGGGGACCGGGTGGCTACACCTTC. This translates into CASSQVRGPGGYTF. Full variable domain (outside the CDR3, taken from reference TRBV14 and TRBJ1-2): EAGVTQFPSHSVIEKGQTVTLRCDPISGHDNLYWYRRVMGKEIKFLLHFVKESKQDESGMPNNRFLAERTGGTYSTLKVQPAELEDSGVYFCASSQVRGPGGYTFGSGTRLTVV.

In its sample, this clonotype was seen a few times. CDR3 residues: CSVGGRTLNTEAFF. CDR3 sequence (DNA): TGCAGCGTTGGAGGGAGAACATTGAACACTGAAGCTTTCTTT. The genes are TRBV29-1 and TRBJ1-1; unclear D gene. CDR1 SQVTM and CDR2 ANQGSEA come from the germline V gene. Trimming removed 4 bases at V and 0 bases at J, with 12 bases between. The CDR3 loop spans 14 amino acids.

This clonotype occurred a few times. Here the CDR3 reads CASSLRRATRYNGYTF. The CDR3, as DNA: TGTGCCAGCAGTTTAAGGAGGGCGACGAGGTATAATGGCTACACCTTC. The chain is built from TRBV12-3 or TRBV12-4 and TRBJ1-2, with D uncertain. This CDR3 region has 16 residues. Trimming cost V 2 bases and J 6 bases, with 19 bases left between them.

This clonotype was counted a single time. The rearrangement joins TRBV18 to TRBJ2-5, with a weak D call TRBD1 (6 bases). CDR1 is KGHSH and CDR2 is LQKENI in the germline V gene. Trimming removed 1 base at V and 5 bases at J, with 26 bases between. The CDR3 runs 19 residues. CDR3 sequence reads: CASSPLMDKGVNLRETQYF. CDR3 nucleotides: TGTGCCAGCTCACCACTTATGGATAAGGGGGTAAATCTCCGGGAGACCCAGTACTTC. Complete variable domain (other parts from reference TRBV18 and TRBJ2-5): NAGVMQNPRHLVRRRGQEARLRCSPMKGHSHVYWYRQLPEEGLKFMVYLQKENIIDESGMPKERFSAEFPKEGPSILRIQQVVRGDSAAYFCASSPLMDKGVNLRETQYFGPGTRLLVL.

The chain's CDR3 is CASSEFETGVSYEQYF. Written as DNA, the CDR3 is TGTGCCAGCAGTGAATTTGAGACAGGGGTCTCCTACGAGCAGTACTTC. The J gene is TRBJ2-7, the V gene TRBV6-1, with 8 positions matching TRBD1. The J segment lost 0 bases and the V segment lost 2 bases, leaving 6 bases of the junction unmatched. The CDR3 is 16 amino acids. CDR1 is MNHNS and CDR2 is SASEGT in the germline V gene.

This clonotype was recorded many times. The CDR3 spells CASSGTSGRAQQFF. The CDR3 coding sequence is TGTGCCAGCAGTGGGACTAGCGGGAGGGCCCAGCAGTTCTTC. The V gene is TRBV12-3 or TRBV12-4, the J gene TRBJ2-1; 16 bases match TRBD2. V shed 5 bases and J 11 bases; nucleotides not matched to a gene: 3. The length of the CDR3 is 14 residues.

J is TRBJ1-5 and V is TRBV5-5; TRBD1 agrees at 11 bases. Germline trimming cut 4 bases from V and 4 bases from J; bases unmatched to any gene: 4. There are 15 residues in the CDR3. Germline values: CDR1 SGHKS, CDR2 YYEKEE (reference sequence). The CDR3: CASSGTGGSNQPQHF. The CDR3 region has the DNA TGTGCCAGCAGCGGGACAGGGGGTAGTAATCAGCCCCAGCATTTT.

This clonotype has more than one count but fewer than ten. The chain combines TRBV6-1 with TRBJ1-1; D is unclear. CDR3 length: 14 residues. Germline V CDR1 and CDR2: MNHNS, SASEGT. V was clipped by 3 bases and J by 2 bases, with 10 bases between them. For the CDR3, the DNA is TGTGCCAGCAGTGATGGGCGGTTCAACACTGAAGCTTTCTTT. Amino acids: CASSDGRFNTEAFF.

This clonotype was detected a few times. V is TRBV10-3 and J is TRBJ2-3, with D possibly being TRBD2 (5 bases). The germline CDR1 and CDR2 sequences are ENHRY and SYGVKD. Trimming pared 8 bases from V and 5 bases from J, leaving 17 bases between. CDR3 length equals 14 residues. The CDR3 here is CAIRRGFRGDTQYF. The DNA for the CDR3 is TGTGCCATCCGCCGCGGGTTCCGCGGAGATACGCAGTATTTT.

This clonotype occurred a few times. This chain uses TRBV16 with TRBJ2-2; possible D gene TRBD1, 5 bases. Germline lookup yields CDR1 KGHSY and CDR2 FQNENV. The length of the CDR3 is 14 residues. Trimming removed 5 bases from V and 3 bases from J, with 10 bases in between. CDR3 nucleotides: TGTGCCAGCAGCGGAGACAGATACACCGGGGAGCTGTTTTTT. This sequence encodes CASSGDRYTGELFF. Filled out from reference TRBV16 and TRBJ2-2, the complete variable domain reads GEEVAQTPKHLVRGEGQKAKLYCAPIKGHSYVFWYQQVLKNEFKFLISFQNENVFDETGMPKERFSAKCLPNSPCSLEIQATKLEDSAVYFCASSGDRYTGELFFGEGSRLTVL.

The chain carries TRBV9 and TRBJ1-2; TRBD1 matches at 10 bases. This CDR3 comprises 17 residues. Per the germline V gene, CDR1 is SGDLS and CDR2 is YYNGEE. Losses at the gene ends were 4 bases for V and 7 bases for J; bases not matched to a gene: 16. The CDR3 reads CASSFPRGQGKGFGYTF. In DNA form, the CDR3 reads TGTGCCAGCAGCTTCCCCAGGGGACAGGGGAAAGGGTTTGGCTACACCTTC.

The sample holds a few counts of this clonotype. Written as DNA, the CDR3 is TGTGCCAGCAGTGATGACAAGAACCACGAGCAGTACTTC. Translated, it gives CASSDDKNHEQYF. The V call is TRBV25-1, the J call TRBJ2-7; the D is unclear. V was pared by 3 bases and J by 5 bases, with 11 bases between. CDR1 MGHDK and CDR2 SYGVNS come from the germline V gene. CDR3 length: 13 residues.

The genes are TRBV7-9 and TRBJ2-1; 11 bases align to TRBD2. Germline V gene data show CDR1 as SEHNR and CDR2 as FQNEAQ (reference sequence). After removal of 1 base from V and 4 bases from J, the junction contained 3 bases not matched to a gene. This CDR3 spans 16 amino acids. The CDR3, as DNA: TGTGCCAGCAGCTTAGGACTAGCGGGACCTTACAATGAGCAGTTCTTC. It codes for CASSLGLAGPYNEQFF.